One and the same sample provided the 30 T cell receptor beta chains below, sequenced in a study of T-cell reconstitution after alpha-beta-depleted transplantation in children. Preparing the TCRbeta library involved the use of unique molecular identifiers. Each CDR3 protein gets one entry after TCRdb re-called the PCR reads with MiXCR. The repertoire holds roughly 790,000 distinct CDR3 sequences, with roughly 15% as singletons. Specimen: PBMCs, mostly from graft donor cells, collected 360 days after TCRalphabeta/CD19-depleted stem cell transplant. These receptors came from a male patient aged 10 to 17 who had a stem cell transplant for acute lymphoblastic leukemia, so the T cells may come from the graft donor.

The V call is TRBV14, the J call TRBJ2-7; D remains unclear. This CDR3 has 13 residues. Germline CDR1 SGHDN, CDR2 FVKESK. V was cut by 1 base and J by 6 bases, with 10 bases left in between. DNA for the CDR3: TGTGCCAGCAGCCAAGGTTGGTTAGCCGAGCAGTACTTC. Amino acids: CASSQGWLAEQYF.

The chain has TRBV5-1 and TRBJ1-1, with 7 positions matching TRBD1. CDR3 length: 15 residues. V lost 5 bases to trimming and J lost 2 bases; unmatched junction nucleotides: 9. Germline-derived CDR1 and CDR2 are SGHRS and YFSETQ. The CDR3 here is CASRTTGPPNTEAFF. The CDR3 DNA sequence: TGCGCCAGCAGGACGACAGGGCCCCCCAACACTGAAGCTTTCTTT.

This sequence joins TRBV29-1 and TRBJ1-1; D possibly corresponds to TRBD1 (5 bases). From germline, CDR1 is SQVTM and CDR2 ANQGSEA. The CDR3 loop spans 16 amino acids. Trimming left V 4 bases short and J 1 base short, with 19 bases between. The CDR3, as DNA: TGCAGCGTTGGGGAAGGGGCTCGGGGTCGGAACACTGAAGCTTTCTTT. Translation: CSVGEGARGRNTEAFF.

This chain connects TRBV4-2 to TRBJ2-7; tentative D call: TRBD2 (5 bases). The CDR3 extends over 14 amino acids. The germline V gene has CDR1 LGHNA and CDR2 YNFKEQ. The V end lost 0 bases, the J end lost 4 bases, and 10 bases lay between the germline ends. The CDR3 loop is CASSQDGSGYEQYF. CDR3 nucleotides: TGTGCCAGCAGCCAAGATGGGTCGGGATACGAGCAGTACTTC.

The gene calls are TRBV7-2 and TRBJ2-1, with TRBD1 matching 7 bases. J gave up 4 bases and V 1 base, and 4 bases lay outside the gene matches. This CDR3 spans 15 amino acids. Germline V gene lookup returns CDR1 SGHTA and CDR2 FQGNSA. For the CDR3, the DNA is TGTGCCAGCAGCTTAGTTGCGACAGGGTACAATGAGCAGTTCTTC. Residues: CASSLVATGYNEQFF.

In its sample, this clonotype was seen a few times. The chain carries TRBV6-2 or TRBV6-3 and TRBJ1-5; D is possibly TRBD1 (6 bases). Per the germline V gene, CDR1 is MNHEY and CDR2 is SVGEGT. The CDR3 is 14 residues long. V lost 2 bases and J lost 7, with 12 bases in between. The CDR3 DNA follows: TGTGCCAGCAGTTACACAGGGCTCTTCCAGCCCCAGCATTTT. Encoded protein: CASSYTGLFQPQHF.

J is TRBJ2-1 and V is TRBV5-4, with D perhaps given as TRBD1 or TRBD2 (5 bases each). Trimming removed 1 base at V and 4 bases at J, with 15 bases between. The CDR3 has 16 amino acids. The germline CDR1 and CDR2 sequences are SGHNT and YYREEE (reference sequence). The CDR3 sequence: CASSLSVGEGYNEQFF. In DNA, the CDR3 is TGTGCCAGCAGCTTGTCGGTGGGAGAGGGGTACAATGAGCAGTTCTTC.

The CDR3 DNA follows: TGTGCCAGCAGCAATACAGGGAGCTCCTACAATGAGCAGTTCTTC. The encoded protein is CASSNTGSSYNEQFF. V is TRBV21-1 and J is TRBJ2-1. TRBV21-1 is a known pseudogene. This CDR3 is 15 amino acids long.

This clonotype was counted only a few times. This sequence joins TRBV20-1 and TRBJ2-3, with D uncertain. Per germline, CDR1 DFQATT and CDR2 SNEGSKA (reference sequence). The CDR3 spans 13 residues. Deletions cut 0 bases from V and 3 bases from J, with 7 bases between. DNA for the CDR3: TGCAGTGCTAGAGACCTCTGGACAGATACGCAGTATTTT. Amino acids: CSARDLWTDTQYF.

The V and J genes are TRBV9 and TRBJ2-1; TRBD2 matches 8 bases. This CDR3 spans 15 amino acids. The V segment lost 0 bases and the J segment 6 bases; nucleotides outside the gene matches: 5. Germline-derived CDR1 and CDR2 are SGDLS and YYNGEE. CDR3 nucleotides: TGTGCCAGCAGCGTAGCCGGGACTAGACCCAATGAGCAGTTCTTC. It specifies CASSVAGTRPNEQFF.

This clonotype was counted only a few times. The genes are TRBV5-5 and TRBJ1-2; D unresolved. The CDR3 sequence is 15 residues long. Trimming removed 0 bases from V and 1 base from J, with 10 bases in between. Germline CDR1 and CDR2: SGHKS and YYEKEE (reference sequence). CDR3 coding DNA: TGTGCCAGCAGCTTGGAGTACCGGAATAACTATGGCTACACCTTC. Translating it yields CASSLEYRNNYGYTF.

The CDR3, as DNA: TGCGCCAGCAGCTTGGATGTCCCCTCCTACAATGAGCAGTTCTTC. Translated: CASSLDVPSYNEQFF. The rearrangement links TRBV5-1 to TRBJ2-1; D ambiguous. Trimming removed 0 bases from V and 0 bases from J, with 7 bases in between. CDR3 size: 15 residues. The germline CDR1 and CDR2 sequences are SGHRS and YFSETQ.

This clonotype turned up a few times. This sequence joins TRBV12-3 or TRBV12-4 and TRBJ1-2; 7 bases fit TRBD1. There are 13 residues in the CDR3. V was pared by 5 bases and J by 8 bases, with 8 bases of the junction left unmatched. This chain's CDR3 is CASSQDRVGGYTF. CDR3 in DNA: TGTGCCAGCAGTCAAGACAGGGTCGGCGGCTACACCTTC.

This clonotype was counted ten times or more. This chain uses TRBV4-1 with TRBJ2-2; 9 positions match TRBD1. Germline CDR1 MGHRA, CDR2 YSYEKL. V gave up 3 bases and J gave up 6 bases; unmatched junction bases: 5. The CDR3 extends over 15 amino acids. The CDR3, as DNA: TGCGCCAGCAGCCATGGGACAGGGCTAGCCGGGGAGCTGTTTTTT. This gives the protein CASSHGTGLAGELFF.

Many counts were recorded for this clonotype. This chain uses TRBV12-3 or TRBV12-4 with TRBJ2-5, with D perhaps assigned TRBD1 or TRBD2 (5 bases each). The CDR3 contains 14 residues. Trimming removed 5 bases from V and 3 bases from J, with 13 bases in between. The CDR3: CASSPPGPKETQYF. The CDR3 DNA is TGTGCCAGCAGTCCCCCGGGACCGAAAGAGACCCAGTACTTC.

The chain employs TRBV20-1 and TRBJ2-7; TRBD2 agrees at 7 bases. Trimming cost V 0 bases and J 1 base; bases outside gene matches: 6. The CDR3 totals 15 residues. The V gene's germline CDR1 is DFQATT and CDR2 SNEGSKA (reference sequence). CDR3 nucleotides: TGCAGTGCTAGAGATCCAGCGGGAACTTCCTACGAGCAGTACTTC. This gives the protein CSARDPAGTSYEQYF.

This sequence joins TRBV5-1 and TRBJ2-1, with 11 nucleotides matching TRBD2. Unmatched junction bases numbered 8, after V lost 4 bases and J lost 11 bases. Germline values: CDR1 SGHRS, CDR2 YFSETQ. The CDR3 has 14 amino acids. The CDR3 reads CASSGGGLAAKQFF. CDR3 DNA: TGCGCCAGCAGCGGTGGGGGACTAGCGGCAAAGCAGTTCTTC.

Regarding this clonotype: Its ends do not fully match the called genes, so a read error is possible. The V and J genes are TRBV7-8 and TRBJ1-2, with TRBD1 as a possible D gene (5 bases). This CDR3 has 11 residues. CDR1 and CDR2 from the germline V gene are SGHVS and FQNEAQ. The CDR3 reads CASSLALTVSF. CDR3 in DNA: TGTGCCAGCAGCTTAGCCCTGACAGTTTCCTTC.

CDR3 sequence: CASSVHGSRDEQYF. CDR3 nucleotides: TGTGCCAGCAGCGTACACGGGTCGAGGGACGAGCAGTACTTC. The V and J genes are TRBV9 and TRBJ2-7; D may be TRBD2 (5 bases). V was pared by 1 base and J by 5 bases, with 13 bases between. This CDR3 is built from 14 residues. CDR1 and CDR2 from the germline V gene are SGDLS and YYNGEE.

The CDR3 here is CASSLMVAAKETQYF. CDR3 DNA: TGCGCCAGCAGCTTGATGGTAGCGGCCAAAGAGACCCAGTACTTC. The V gene is TRBV5-1, the J gene TRBJ2-5, with D maybe TRBD2 (6 bases). CDR3 size: 15 residues. The germline CDR1 and CDR2 sequences are SGHRS and YFSETQ. V was clipped by 1 base and J by 3 bases, with 13 bases between them. Full variable domain (remainder filled in from reference TRBV5-1 and TRBJ2-5): KAGVTQTPRYLIKTRGQQVTLSCSPISGHRSVSWYQQTPGQGLQFLFEYFSETQRNKGNFPGRFSGRQFSNSRSEMNVSTLELGDSALYLCASSLMVAAKETQYFGPGTRLLVL.

This clonotype was detected a few times. The chain is built from TRBV5-1 and TRBJ2-3; 12 positions match TRBD2. The CDR3 covers 15 residues. V lost 5 bases and J lost 6; bases outside the gene matches: 7. Germline CDR1 SGHRS, CDR2 YFSETQ. The CDR3 here is CASSLTSGRVDTQYF. For the CDR3, the DNA is TGCGCCAGCAGTTTGACTAGCGGGAGAGTGGATACGCAGTATTTT.

The chain couples TRBV2 to TRBJ2-3; a possible D gene is TRBD2 (5 bases). Trimming left V 4 bases short and J 0 bases short, with 11 bases between. Per germline, CDR1 SNHLY and CDR2 FYNNEI. The CDR3 is made up of 15 amino acids. The CDR3, as DNA: TGTGCCAGCAGTGCAAAGCGGAGAAGCACAGATACGCAGTATTTT. As protein: CASSAKRRSTDTQYF.

This clonotype was seen only a few times. This chain's CDR3 is CASSDSGSSSTDTQYF. CDR3 DNA: TGCGCCAGCAGCGACTCAGGGTCCTCTAGCACAGATACGCAGTATTTT. The V and J genes are TRBV5-1 and TRBJ2-3, with D tentatively TRBD1 (5 bases). CDR3 length: 16 residues. Germline CDR1 and CDR2: SGHRS and YFSETQ. Trimming left V 4 bases short and J 0 bases short, with 15 bases between.

This clonotype came up a few times. The chain has TRBV5-1 and TRBJ2-1; 9 bases match TRBD2. CDR1 SGHRS and CDR2 YFSETQ come from the germline V gene. V was clipped by 2 bases and J by 8 bases; unmatched bases: 8. The CDR3 covers 15 residues. The CDR3 region has the DNA TGCGCCAGCAGCTTCGTAGCGGGAGTAGGCCATGAGCAGTTCTTC. This gives the protein CASSFVAGVGHEQFF.

The V and J genes are TRBV7-6 and TRBJ2-1, with TRBD2 as a possible D gene (6 bases). The CDR3 is 17 amino acids. V was pared by 0 bases and J by 6 bases, with 18 bases between. Germline V CDR1 and CDR2: SGHVS, FNYEAQ. The DNA for the CDR3 is TGTGCCAGCAGCTTAGCACCCAATGGACTATTTCCCAATGAGCAGTTCTTC. It yields the protein CASSLAPNGLFPNEQFF. Filled out from reference TRBV7-6 and TRBJ2-1, the complete variable domain reads GAGVSQSPRYKVTKRGQDVALRCDPISGHVSLYWYRQALGQGPEFLTYFNYEAQQDKSGLPNDRFSAERPEGSISTLTIQRTEQRDSAMYRCASSLAPNGLFPNEQFFGPGTRLTVL.

This clonotype was seen a few times. The chain is built from TRBV4-2 and TRBJ2-1; TRBD2 matches at 7 bases. The CDR3 length is 19 residues. CDR1 and CDR2 from the germline V gene are LGHNA and YNFKEQ. V lost 1 base to trimming and J lost 5 bases; unmatched junction nucleotides: 17. DNA of the CDR3: TGTGCCAGCAGCCAAGGCCCCCTCCAACTAGCGAACTATCACAATGAGCAGTTCTTC. Encoded protein: CASSQGPLQLANYHNEQFF.

This clonotype has a handful of counts. The chain recombines TRBV4-1 with TRBJ2-7, with D possibly TRBD1 on 6 matching bases. Trimming took 0 bases from V and 2 from J, leaving 20 bases between them. CDR3 length: 18 residues. The germline V gene has CDR1 MGHRA and CDR2 YSYEKL. The CDR3 nucleotides are TGCGCCAGCAGCCAAGATAGAGGGTTAAACAGGGTGACCTACGAGCAGTACTTC. Its protein is CASSQDRGLNRVTYEQYF.

This clonotype was seen ten or more times. The genes are TRBV20-1 and TRBJ2-5; D may be TRBD1 (6 bases). From germline, CDR1 is DFQATT and CDR2 SNEGSKA (reference sequence). The CDR3 covers 13 residues. Trimming removed 5 bases at V and 5 bases at J, with 15 bases between. The CDR3 reads CSASKQGKETQYF. The CDR3 DNA reads as TGCAGTGCTTCTAAACAGGGCAAGGAGACCCAGTACTTC.

This clonotype was seen at least ten times. The V and J genes are TRBV12-3 or TRBV12-4 and TRBJ2-5; 12 nucleotides match TRBD2. The CDR3 totals 16 residues. The ends lost 4 bases at V and 4 bases at J; junction bases unmatched: 7. The chain's CDR3 is CASSSRLAGARETQYF. DNA for the CDR3: TGTGCCAGCAGTTCCCGACTAGCGGGGGCGAGAGAGACCCAGTACTTC.

This clonotype was recorded many times. This rearrangement joins TRBV6-1 to TRBJ1-2; D gene unclear. This CDR3 has 17 residues. V lost 2 bases, J lost 3 bases, and 19 bases lay in between. CDR1 is MNHNS, CDR2 SASEGT, per germline. CDR3 loop: CASSEFPVKPTYYGYTF. For the CDR3, the DNA is TGTGCCAGCAGTGAATTTCCAGTTAAACCTACTTACTATGGCTACACCTTC.